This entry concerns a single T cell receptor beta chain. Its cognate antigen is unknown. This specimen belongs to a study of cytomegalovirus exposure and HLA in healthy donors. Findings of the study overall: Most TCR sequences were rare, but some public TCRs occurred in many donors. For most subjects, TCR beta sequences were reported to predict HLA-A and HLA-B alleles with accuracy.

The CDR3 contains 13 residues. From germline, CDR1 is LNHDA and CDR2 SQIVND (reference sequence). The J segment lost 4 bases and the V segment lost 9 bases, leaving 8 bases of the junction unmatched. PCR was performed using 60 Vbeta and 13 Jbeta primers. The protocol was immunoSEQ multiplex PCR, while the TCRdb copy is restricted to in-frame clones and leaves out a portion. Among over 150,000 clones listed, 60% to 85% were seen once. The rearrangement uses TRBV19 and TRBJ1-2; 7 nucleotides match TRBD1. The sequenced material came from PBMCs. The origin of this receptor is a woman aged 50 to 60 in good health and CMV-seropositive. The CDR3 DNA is TGTGCCAGCACTGGGACAGTCCCCTATGGCTACACCTTC. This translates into CASTGTVPYGYTF.